These T cell receptor beta chains were read from a single sample in a study of blood T cell repertoires in COVID-19. Data came from immunoSEQ multiplex PCR; TCRdb stores just in-frame clones and leaves some out. This table has 110,000 or so clones, more than 60% appearing once. Input material: peripheral blood. The source of these receptors is a man in his 70s with acute or convalescent COVID-19. Both conserved end residues are trimmed from each CDR3.

TRBV29-1	TRBJ2-4	SAKEGQNIQY
TRBV9	TRBJ1-1	ASSGGQLNTEAF
TRBV11-3	TRBJ2-5	ASSRGTSGEGETQY
TRBV7-2	TRBJ1-1	ASSPAGVNTEAF
TRBV10-3	TRBJ1-1	AISETGVMNTEAF
TRBV6-6	TRBJ2-5	ASSRGGMETQY
TRBV4-2	TRBJ1-1	ASSQVSGTPNTEAF
TRBV29-1	TRBJ1-2	SVGKTGGYGYT
TRBV5-8	TRBJ2-2	ASSLRRQGSRTGELF
TRBV5-6	TRBJ1-2	ASSLIRQNYGYT
TRBV25-1	TRBJ2-2	ASRFGTGELF
TRBV7-3	TRBJ2-2	ASSARFAGELF
TRBV5-1	TRBJ2-1	ASSQTSLEQF
TRBV5-8	TRBJ2-2	ASTAGGTNTGELF
TRBV7-9	TRBJ1-5	ASSYGYADGQPQH
TRBV7-9	TRBJ2-7	ASSLALGRVHEQY
TRBV19	TRBJ2-3	ASSIDYGGGGDTQY
TRBV7-3	TRBJ2-7	ASSLRRDPSYEQY
TRBV4-1	TRBJ1-6	ASSQESNSPLH
TRBV27	TRBJ1-2	ASSSGLTGFHGYT
TRBV27	TRBJ2-2	ASSLLWDSKVGNTGELF
TRBV27	TRBJ1-2	ASSPPGGDYGYT
TRBV5-8	TRBJ1-1	ASSKGTGGATEAF
TRBV5-1	TRBJ2-7	ASSFGLPSSYEQY
TRBV7-2	TRBJ2-1	ASSPRPDLPNEQF
TRBV18	TRBJ1-3	ASSPSGTSGNTIY
TRBV27	TRBJ2-7	ASRGTSGDEQY
TRBV5-5	TRBJ2-1	ASSLKSGRVYEQF
TRBV5-5	TRBJ2-2	ASSLEARGTYTGELF
TRBV29-1	TRBJ2-3	SVEARGTDTQY
TRBV7-7	TRBJ2-5	ASSLGAGGRETQY
TRBV28	TRBJ1-5	ASSLVDGGQPQH
TRBV10-3	TRBJ2-5	AISESGQVETQY
TRBV4-2	TRBJ2-3	ASSLRSGASGRDTQY
TRBV14	TRBJ1-3	ASSLTTGNTIY
TRBV3-1/TRBV3-2	TRBJ2-3	ASSQETGTDTQY
TRBV27	TRBJ2-7	ASSSYTGTQRDEQY
TRBV6-5	TRBJ2-7	ASSSDRREEQY
TRBV7-2	TRBJ1-2	ASSTRDPALDGYT
TRBV7-2	TRBJ1-5	ASSDSYSNQPQH
TRBV18	TRBJ2-1	ASSPIRGQNEQF
TRBV5-6	TRBJ2-5	ASSLTGGETQY
TRBV7-9	TRBJ2-7	ASSLDAEAEQY
TRBV24-1	TRBJ2-5	ATSPAGGVTETQY
TRBV3-1/TRBV3-2	TRBJ2-2	ASSPPGLNTGELF
TRBV20-1	TRBJ1-2	MGGLGYT
TRBV19	TRBJ2-2	ASGAVFTGELF
TRBV2	TRBJ2-6	ASSLTGIGANVLT